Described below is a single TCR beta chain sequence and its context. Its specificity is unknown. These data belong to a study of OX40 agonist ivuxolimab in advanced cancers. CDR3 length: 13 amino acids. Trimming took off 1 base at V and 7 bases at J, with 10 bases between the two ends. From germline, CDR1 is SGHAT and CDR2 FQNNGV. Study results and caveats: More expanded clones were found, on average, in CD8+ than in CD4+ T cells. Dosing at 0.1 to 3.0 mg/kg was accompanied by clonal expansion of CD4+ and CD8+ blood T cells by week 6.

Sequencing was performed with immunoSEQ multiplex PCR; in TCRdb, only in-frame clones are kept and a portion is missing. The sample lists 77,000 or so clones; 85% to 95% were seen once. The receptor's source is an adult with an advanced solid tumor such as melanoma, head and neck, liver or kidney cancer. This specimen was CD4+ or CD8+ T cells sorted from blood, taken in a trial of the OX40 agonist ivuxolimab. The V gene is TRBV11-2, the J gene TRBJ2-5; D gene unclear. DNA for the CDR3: TGTGCCAGCAGCTTAGTAGATCCGGGGACCCAGTACTTC. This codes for CASSLVDPGTQYF.